This paragraph covers one T cell receptor beta chain sequence. Trimming removed 1 base at V and 4 bases at J, with 14 bases between. Per the germline V gene, CDR1 is SGHAT and CDR2 is FQNNGV. The CDR3 is 15 residues long. Original processing methods: Reference gene primer amplification in the assay estimated nucleated cell counts. Here immunoSEQ multiplex PCR was the method, and the copy in TCRdb shows in-frame clones only, minus some. Clone size and the V and J calls come from that table; the DNA yielded D and trimming. The repertoire holds 120,000 to 150,000 clones, with roughly 84% as singletons. These data belong to a study of blood T cell repertoires in COVID-19. Recruits, aged about 18 to 100 years, lived in some 25 US areas. Cohorts were assigned according to the clinical history that participants reported.

Sequenced input: PBMCs or T cells enriched from blood (not recorded which). The V call is TRBV11-2, the J call TRBJ2-7; TRBD1 is a possible D gene (5 bases). The clonotype was recovered from a woman aged 45-65 years who had been exposed to COVID-19. The CDR3 DNA is TGTGCCAGCAGCTTAGGACCCTTCTCAGGGTACGAGCAGTACTTC. As protein: CASSLGPFSGYEQYF. The entire variable domain, with the rest obtained from reference TRBV11-2 and TRBJ2-7, is as follows: EAGVAQSPRYKIIEKRQSVAFWCNPISGHATLYWYQQILGQGPKLLIQFQNNGVVDDSQLPKDRFSAERLKGVDSTLKIQPAKLEDSAVYLCASSLGPFSGYEQYFGPGTRLTVT.